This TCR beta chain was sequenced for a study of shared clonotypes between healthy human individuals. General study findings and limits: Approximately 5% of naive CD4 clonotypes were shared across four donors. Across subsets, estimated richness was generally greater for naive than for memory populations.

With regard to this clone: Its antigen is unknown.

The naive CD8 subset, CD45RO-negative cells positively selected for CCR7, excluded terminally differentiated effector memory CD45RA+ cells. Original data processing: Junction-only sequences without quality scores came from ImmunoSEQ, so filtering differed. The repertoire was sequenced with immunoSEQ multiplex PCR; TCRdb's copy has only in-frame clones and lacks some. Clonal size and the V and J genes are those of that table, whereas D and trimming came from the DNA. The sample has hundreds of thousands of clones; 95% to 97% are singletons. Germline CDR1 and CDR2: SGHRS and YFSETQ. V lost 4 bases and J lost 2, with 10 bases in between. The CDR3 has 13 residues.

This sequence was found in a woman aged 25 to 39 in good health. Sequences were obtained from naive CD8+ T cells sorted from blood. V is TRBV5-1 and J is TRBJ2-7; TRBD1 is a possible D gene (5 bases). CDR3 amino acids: CASSTRTTYEQYF. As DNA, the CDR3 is TGCGCCAGCAGCACCCGGACAACCTACGAGCAGTACTTC.